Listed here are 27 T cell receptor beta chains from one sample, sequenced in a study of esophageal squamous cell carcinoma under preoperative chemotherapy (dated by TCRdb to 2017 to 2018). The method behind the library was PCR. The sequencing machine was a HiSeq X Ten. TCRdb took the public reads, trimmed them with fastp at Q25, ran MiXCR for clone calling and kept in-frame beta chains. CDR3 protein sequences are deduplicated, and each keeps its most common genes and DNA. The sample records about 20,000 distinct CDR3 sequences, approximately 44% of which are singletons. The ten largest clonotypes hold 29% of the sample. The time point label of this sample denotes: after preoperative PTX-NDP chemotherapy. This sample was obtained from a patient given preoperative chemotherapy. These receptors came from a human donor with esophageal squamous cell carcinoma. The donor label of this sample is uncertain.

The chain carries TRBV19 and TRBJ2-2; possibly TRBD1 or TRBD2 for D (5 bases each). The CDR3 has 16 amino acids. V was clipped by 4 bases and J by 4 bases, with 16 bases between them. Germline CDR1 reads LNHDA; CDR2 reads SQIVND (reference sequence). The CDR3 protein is CASSNGEQGPTGELFF. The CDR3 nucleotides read TGTGCCAGTAGTAATGGGGAGCAGGGACCCACCGGGGAGCTGTTTTTT.

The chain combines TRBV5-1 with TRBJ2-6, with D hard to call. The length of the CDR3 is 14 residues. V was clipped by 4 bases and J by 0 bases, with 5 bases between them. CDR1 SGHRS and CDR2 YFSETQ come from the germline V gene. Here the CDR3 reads CASSVDSGANVLTF. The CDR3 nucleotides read TGCGCCAGCAGCGTAGACTCTGGGGCCAACGTCCTGACTTTC.

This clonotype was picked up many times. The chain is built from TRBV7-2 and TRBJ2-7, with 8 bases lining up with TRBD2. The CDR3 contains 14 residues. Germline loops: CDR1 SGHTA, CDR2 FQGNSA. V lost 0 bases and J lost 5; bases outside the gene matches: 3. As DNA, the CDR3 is TGTGCCAGCAGCTTAGCAGCGGGGGCCAACGAGCAGTACTTC. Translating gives CASSLAAGANEQYF. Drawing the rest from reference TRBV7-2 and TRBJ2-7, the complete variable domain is GAGVSQSPSNKVTEKGKDVELRCDPISGHTALYWYRQSLGQGLEFLIYFQGNSAPDKSGLPSDRFSAERTGGSVSTLTIQRTQQEDSAVYLCASSLAAGANEQYFGPGTRLTVT.

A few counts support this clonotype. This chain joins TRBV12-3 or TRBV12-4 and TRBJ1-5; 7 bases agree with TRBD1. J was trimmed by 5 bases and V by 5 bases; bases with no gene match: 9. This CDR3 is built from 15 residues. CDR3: CASSPPGGGYQPQHF. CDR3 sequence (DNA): TGTGCCAGCAGTCCCCCAGGGGGGGGTTATCAGCCCCAGCATTTT.

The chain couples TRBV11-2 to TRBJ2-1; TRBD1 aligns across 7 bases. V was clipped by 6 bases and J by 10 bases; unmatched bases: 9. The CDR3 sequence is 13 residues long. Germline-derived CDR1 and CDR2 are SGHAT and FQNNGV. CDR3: CASSGGQFYEQFF. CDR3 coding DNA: TGTGCCAGCAGTGGGGGACAGTTTTACGAGCAGTTCTTC.

CDR3 amino acids: CASSFQLSGDTQYF. The CDR3 DNA is TGTGCCAGCAGCTTTCAGCTAAGTGGAGATACGCAGTATTTT. V is TRBV7-9 and J is TRBJ2-3, with D hard to call. The CDR3 loop spans 14 amino acids. The V end lost 3 bases, the J end lost 5 bases, and 12 bases lay between the germline ends. Germline lookup yields CDR1 SEHNR and CDR2 FQNEAQ (reference sequence).

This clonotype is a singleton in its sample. CDR3 DNA: TGTGCCAGCAGCCCCCTCGGGGGACTAGCGGGTTCAGGTGAGCAGTACTTC. Protein: CASSPLGGLAGSGEQYF. This sequence joins TRBV7-6 and TRBJ2-4; the match to TRBD2 covers 12 bases. The CDR3 is made up of 17 amino acids. CDR1 is SGHVS and CDR2 is FNYEAQ in the germline V gene. J gave up 13 bases and V 5 bases, and 18 bases lay outside the gene matches.

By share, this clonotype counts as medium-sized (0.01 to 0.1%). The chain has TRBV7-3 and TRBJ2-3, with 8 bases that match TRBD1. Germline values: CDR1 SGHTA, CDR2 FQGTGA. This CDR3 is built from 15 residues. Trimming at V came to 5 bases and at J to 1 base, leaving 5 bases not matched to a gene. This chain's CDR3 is CASSIQTGGTDTQYF. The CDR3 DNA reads TGTGCCAGCAGCATCCAGACAGGGGGCACAGATACGCAGTATTTT.

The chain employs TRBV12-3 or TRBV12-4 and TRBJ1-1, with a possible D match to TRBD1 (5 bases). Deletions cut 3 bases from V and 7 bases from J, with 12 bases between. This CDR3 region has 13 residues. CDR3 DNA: TGTGCCAGCAGTTTTGGGGGGGAGCGTGAAGCTTTCTTT. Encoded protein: CASSFGGEREAFF.

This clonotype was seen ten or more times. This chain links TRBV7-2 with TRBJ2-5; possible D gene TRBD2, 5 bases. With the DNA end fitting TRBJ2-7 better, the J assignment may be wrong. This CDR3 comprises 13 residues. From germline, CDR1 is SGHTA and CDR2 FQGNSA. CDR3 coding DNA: TGTGCCAGCAGCATTGACGGGAACTACGAGCAGTACTTC. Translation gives CASSIDGNYEQYF.

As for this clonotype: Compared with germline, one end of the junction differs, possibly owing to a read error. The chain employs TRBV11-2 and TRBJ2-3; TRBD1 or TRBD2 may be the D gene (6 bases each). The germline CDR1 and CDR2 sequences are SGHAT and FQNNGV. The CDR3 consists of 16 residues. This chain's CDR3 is CASSASGGRTTDTQYF. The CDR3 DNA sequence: TGTGCCAGCAGCGCGTCCGGGGGCCGCACCACAGATACGCAGTACTTT. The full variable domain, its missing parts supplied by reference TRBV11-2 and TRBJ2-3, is EAGVAQSPRYKIIEKRQSVAFWCNPISGHATLYWYQQILGQGPKLLIQFQNNGVVDDSQLPKDRFSAERLKGVDSTLKIQPAKLEDSAVYLCASSASGGRTTDTQYFGPGTRLTVL.

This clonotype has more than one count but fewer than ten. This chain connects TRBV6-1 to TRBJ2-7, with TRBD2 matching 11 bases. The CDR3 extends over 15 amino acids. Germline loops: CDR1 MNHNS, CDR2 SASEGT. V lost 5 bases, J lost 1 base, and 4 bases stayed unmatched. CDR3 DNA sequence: TGTGCCAGCAGTATAACTAGCGGGAGATCCTACGAGCAGTACTTC. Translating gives CASSITSGRSYEQYF.

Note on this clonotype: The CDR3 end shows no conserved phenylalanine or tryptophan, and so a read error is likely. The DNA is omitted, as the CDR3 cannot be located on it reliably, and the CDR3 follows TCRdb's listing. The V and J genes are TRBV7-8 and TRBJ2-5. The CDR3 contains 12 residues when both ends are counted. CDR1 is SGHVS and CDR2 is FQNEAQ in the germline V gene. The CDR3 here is CGSSLEPTTRHL.

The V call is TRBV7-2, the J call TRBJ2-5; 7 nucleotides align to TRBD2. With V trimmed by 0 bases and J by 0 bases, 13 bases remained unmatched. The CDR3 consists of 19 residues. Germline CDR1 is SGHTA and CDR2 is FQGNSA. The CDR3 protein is CASSLAAGLGGRDQETQYF. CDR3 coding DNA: TGTGCCAGCAGCTTAGCAGCGGGGCTCGGGGGTCGAGACCAAGAGACCCAGTACTTC. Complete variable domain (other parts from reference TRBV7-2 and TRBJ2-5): GAGVSQSPSNKVTEKGKDVELRCDPISGHTALYWYRQSLGQGLEFLIYFQGNSAPDKSGLPSDRFSAERTGGSVSTLTIQRTQQEDSAVYLCASSLAAGLGGRDQETQYFGPGTRLLVL.

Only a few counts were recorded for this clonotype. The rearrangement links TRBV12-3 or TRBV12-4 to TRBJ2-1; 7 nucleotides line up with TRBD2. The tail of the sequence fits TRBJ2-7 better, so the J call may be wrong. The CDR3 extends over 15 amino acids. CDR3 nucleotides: TGTGCCAGCAGTTTTGGAGCGGGATTCTCCTACGAGCAGTACTTC. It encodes CASSFGAGFSYEQYF.

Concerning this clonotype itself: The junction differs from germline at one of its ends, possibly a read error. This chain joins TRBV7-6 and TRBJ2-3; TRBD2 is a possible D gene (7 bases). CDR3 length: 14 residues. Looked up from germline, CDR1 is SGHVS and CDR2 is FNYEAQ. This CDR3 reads CAGRGGRVQETQYF. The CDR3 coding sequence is TGTGCGGGGCGCGGGGGCCGTGTCCAAGAGACCCAGTATTTC.

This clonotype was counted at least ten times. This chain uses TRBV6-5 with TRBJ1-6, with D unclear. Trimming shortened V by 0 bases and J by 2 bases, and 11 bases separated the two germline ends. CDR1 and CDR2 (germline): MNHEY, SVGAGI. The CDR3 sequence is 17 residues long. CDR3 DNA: TGTGCCAGCAGTTACTCCGAAAGGGATCCCTATAATTCACCCCTCCACTTT. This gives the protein CASSYSERDPYNSPLHF.

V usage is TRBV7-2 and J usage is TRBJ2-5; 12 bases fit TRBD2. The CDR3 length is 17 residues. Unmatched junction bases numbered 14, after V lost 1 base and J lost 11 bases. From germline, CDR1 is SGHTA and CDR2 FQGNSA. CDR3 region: CASSLDASGGALNEQYF. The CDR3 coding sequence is TGTGCCAGCAGCTTAGACGCTAGCGGGGGGGCCCTCAATGAGCAGTACTTC.

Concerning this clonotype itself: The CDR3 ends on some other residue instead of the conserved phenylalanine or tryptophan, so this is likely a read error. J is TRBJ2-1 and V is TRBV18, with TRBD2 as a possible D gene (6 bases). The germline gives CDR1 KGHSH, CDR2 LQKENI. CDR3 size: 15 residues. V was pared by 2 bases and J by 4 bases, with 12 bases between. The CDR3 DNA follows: TGTGCCAGCTCACCAATGGCGGGGAATTACAATGAGCAGTTCTTA. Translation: CASSPMAGNYNEQFL.

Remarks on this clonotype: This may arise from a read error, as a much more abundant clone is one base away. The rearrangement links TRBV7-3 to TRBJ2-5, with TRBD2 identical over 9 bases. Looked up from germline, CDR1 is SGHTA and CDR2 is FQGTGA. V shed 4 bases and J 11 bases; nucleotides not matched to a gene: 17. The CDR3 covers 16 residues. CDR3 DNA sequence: TGTGCCAGCAGCTGGAATGGCGGGAGGGCCGGTAATGAGCAGTACTTC. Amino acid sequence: CASSWNGGRAGNEQYF.

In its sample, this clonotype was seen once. The CDR3 DNA follows: TGTGCCAGCAGTGAAGAGACAGGGGCACCAACCTCCTACAATGAGCAGTTCTTC. This gives the protein CASSEETGAPTSYNEQFF. V gene TRBV6-1 combines with J gene TRBJ2-1; 8 bases fit TRBD1. This CDR3 has 18 amino acids. Looked up from germline, CDR1 is MNHNS and CDR2 is SASEGT. V lost 1 base to trimming and J lost 0 bases; unmatched junction nucleotides: 8.

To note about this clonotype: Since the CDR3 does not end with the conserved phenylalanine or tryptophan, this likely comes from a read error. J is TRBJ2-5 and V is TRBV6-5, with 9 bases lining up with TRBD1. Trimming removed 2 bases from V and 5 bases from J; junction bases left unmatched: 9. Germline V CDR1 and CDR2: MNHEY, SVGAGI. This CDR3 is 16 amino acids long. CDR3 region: CASSYGLTGGGETQYS. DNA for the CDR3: TGTGCCAGCAGTTACGGGTTGACAGGGGGTGGCGAGACCCAGTACTCC.

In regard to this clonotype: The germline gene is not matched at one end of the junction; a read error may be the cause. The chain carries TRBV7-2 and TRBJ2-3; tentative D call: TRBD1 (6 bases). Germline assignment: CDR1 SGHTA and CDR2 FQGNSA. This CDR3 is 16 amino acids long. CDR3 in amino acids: CASSARQVGATDTQYF. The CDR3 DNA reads TGTGCCAGCAGCGCACGACAGGTGGGGGCCACAGATACTCAGTATTTT.

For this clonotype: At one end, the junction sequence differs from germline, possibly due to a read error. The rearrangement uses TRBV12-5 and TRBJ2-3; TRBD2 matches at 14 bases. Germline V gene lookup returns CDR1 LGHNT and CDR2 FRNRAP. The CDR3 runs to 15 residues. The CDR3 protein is CASVPPGLAGDAQYF. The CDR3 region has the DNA TGTGCTAGTGTTCCCCCGGGACTAGCGGGAGATGCGCAGTATTTT.

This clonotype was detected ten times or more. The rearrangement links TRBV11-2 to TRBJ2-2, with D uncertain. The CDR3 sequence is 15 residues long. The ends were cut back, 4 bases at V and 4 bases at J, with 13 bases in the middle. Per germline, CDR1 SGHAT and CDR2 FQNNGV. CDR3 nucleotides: TGTGCCAGCAGCTCACTTGCACCTGGCACCGGGGAGCTGTTTTTT. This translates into CASSSLAPGTGELFF.

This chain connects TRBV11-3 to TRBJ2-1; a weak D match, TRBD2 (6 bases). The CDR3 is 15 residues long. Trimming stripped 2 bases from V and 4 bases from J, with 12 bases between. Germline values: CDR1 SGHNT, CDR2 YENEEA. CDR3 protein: CASSLRWEDYNEQFF. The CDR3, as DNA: TGTGCCAGCAGCTTAAGGTGGGAGGATTACAATGAGCAGTTCTTC.

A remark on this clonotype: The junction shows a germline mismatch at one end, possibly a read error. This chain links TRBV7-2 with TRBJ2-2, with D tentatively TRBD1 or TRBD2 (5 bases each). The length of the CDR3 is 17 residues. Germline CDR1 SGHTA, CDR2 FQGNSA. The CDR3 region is CASSLVVTGTNTGTLYF. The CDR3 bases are TGTGCCAGCAGCTTAGTAGTGACCGGGACGAACACAGGTACGCTGTATTTT.